The sequence of this T cell receptor beta chain was determined in a study of T cell changes during pregnancy in multiple sclerosis. The germline V and J ends were trimmed by 4 bases and 0 bases, with 7 bases remaining between them. This CDR3 has 13 residues. Germline-derived CDR1 and CDR2 are SEHNR and FQNEAQ (reference sequence). Repertoires were generated with immunoSEQ multiplex PCR, while TCRdb's copy carries only in-frame clones and drops some. The sample lists fewer than 50,000 clones, 90% to 95% occurring once. This chain joins TRBV7-9 and TRBJ2-7, with no clear D. The starting material was CD8+ T cells from peripheral blood mononuclear cells, obtained in the first trimester of pregnancy. The source of this sequence is a female donor with multiple sclerosis, enrolled in a pregnancy study. CDR3 bases: TGTGCCAGCAGCTCCCCTATCTCCTACGAGCAGTACTTC. Encoded protein: CASSSPISYEQYF.